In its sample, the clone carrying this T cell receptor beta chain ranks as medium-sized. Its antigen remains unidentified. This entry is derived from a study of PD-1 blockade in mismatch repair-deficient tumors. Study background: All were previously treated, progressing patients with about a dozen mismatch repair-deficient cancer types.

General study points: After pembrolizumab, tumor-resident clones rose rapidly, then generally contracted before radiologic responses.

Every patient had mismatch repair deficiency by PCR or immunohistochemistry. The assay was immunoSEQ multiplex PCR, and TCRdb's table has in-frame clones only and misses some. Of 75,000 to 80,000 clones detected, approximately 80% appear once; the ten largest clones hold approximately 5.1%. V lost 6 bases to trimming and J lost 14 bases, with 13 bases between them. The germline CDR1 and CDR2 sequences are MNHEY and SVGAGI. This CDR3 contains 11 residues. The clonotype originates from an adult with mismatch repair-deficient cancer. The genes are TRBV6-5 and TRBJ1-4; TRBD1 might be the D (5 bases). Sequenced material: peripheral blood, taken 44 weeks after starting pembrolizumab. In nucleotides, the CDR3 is TGTGCCAGCAGCACCGGGACCGTGCTGTTTTTT. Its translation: CASSTGTVLFF.